This TCR beta chain was obtained from a study of cytomegalovirus exposure and HLA in healthy donors. Notes on the study in general: It was in a later analysis that TCR association rates were seen to vary by HLA locus, highest for DRB1 and lowest for HLA-C. Accurate prediction of HLA-A and HLA-B alleles (for most subjects) was reportedly achieved from TCR beta sequences.

Vbeta (60) and Jbeta (13) primers were used in the PCR. The assay was immunoSEQ multiplex PCR, and TCRdb's table has in-frame clones only and misses some. The sample yields 75,000 to 80,000 clones, over 70% seen once. As concerns this clone: Its antigen remains unidentified. An end of the junction differs from the germline gene, which may be a read error.

This cohort consisted of healthy bone marrow donors. Per germline, CDR1 LNHDA and CDR2 SQIVND (reference sequence). The CDR3 runs to 16 residues. The V call is TRBV19, the J call TRBJ1-2, with 7 bases matching TRBD1. The sequence derives from a male donor in good health and CMV-seronegative. Sequenced material: PBMCs. This chain's CDR3 is CASSIQGGGHNYGNTF. CDR3 nucleotides: TGTGCCAGTAGTATACAGGGGGGTGGGCACAACTATGGCAACACCTTC. Filled out from reference TRBV19 and TRBJ1-2, the complete variable domain reads DGGITQSPKYLFRKEGQNVTLSCEQNLNHDAMYWYRQDPGQGLRLIYYSQIVNDFQKGDIAEGYSVSREKKESFPLTVTSAQKNPTAFYLCASSIQGGGHNYGNTFGSGTRLTVV.